These T cell receptor beta chains were read from a single sample in a study of T cell responses to AZD1222 COVID-19 vaccine. Sequencing used immunoSEQ multiplex PCR; TCRdb keeps in-frame clones, though not all of them. The data show roughly 100,000 clones, about 91% seen once. The sequencing used peripheral blood, collected 28 days after the second AZD1222 dose. The source of these receptors is an adult who received the AZD1222 COVID-19 vaccine. Both conserved end residues are part of each CDR3. Each record gives: clone size, D gene, J gene, V gene, CDR3 DNA, CDR3 protein. A D gene is named only where the DNA matches it firmly. Clone size is shown for a subset of rows, as once, few, many or a class of expanded clone.

>-|TRBD1|TRBJ2-2|TRBV6-4
TGTGCCAGCAGTGACTCGACAGGGGGCACCGGGGAGCTGTTTTTT
CASSDSTGGTGELFF
>-|-|TRBJ2-7|TRBV6-2/TRBV6-3
TGTGCCAGCAGTTACCCATATAGACAAGTCTACGAGCAGTACTTC
CASSYPYRQVYEQYF
>-|-|TRBJ1-5|TRBV27
TGTGCCAGCAGTTTAGGGGGGTCGGATCAGCCCCAGCATTTT
CASSLGGSDQPQHF
>-|TRBD1|TRBJ1-4|TRBV6-5
TGTGCCAGCAGGGCAGGGGGGGAAGAAAAACTGTTTTTT
CASRAGGEEKLFF
>-|TRBD2|TRBJ2-1|TRBV28
TGTGCCAGCAGTTTCCAAGGACCCCTAGCGGGAGGGCCTAGGGCCTACAATGAGCAGTTCTTC
CASSFQGPLAGGPRAYNEQFF
>-|TRBD1|TRBJ1-4|TRBV2
TGTGCCAGCAGCGCTGTAGGGGGCTCGGCGGAAAAACTGTTTTTT
CASSAVGGSAEKLFF
>-|-|TRBJ2-1|TRBV2
TGTGCCAGCAGTGTTCTGGGACAGCAGTTCTTC
CASSVLGQQFF
>-|-|TRBJ2-3|TRBV4-2
TGTGCCAGCAGCCAAGATGTCCGGACAACAAACACAGATACGCAGTATTTT
CASSQDVRTTNTDTQYF
>-|-|TRBJ2-7|TRBV30
TGTGCCTGGAGTGGTTGGAGTCAGGGAGAATTCTCCTACGAGCAGTACTTC
CAWSGWSQGEFSYEQYF
>-|TRBD2|TRBJ2-3|TRBV7-6
TGTGCCAGCAGCCGCGGGACTAGCGCAGATACGCAGTATTTT
CASSRGTSADTQYF
>-|-|TRBJ2-2|TRBV7-2
TGTGCCAGCAGCTTATCGGGCCAGAAGAGAACCGGGGAGCTGTTTTTT
CASSLSGQKRTGELFF
>-|-|TRBJ2-3|TRBV2
TGTGCCAGCGGGGAAGAGGGGGGCGCTGGCACAGATACGCAGTATTTT
CASGEEGGAGTDTQYF
>-|-|TRBJ1-5|TRBV2
TGTGCCAGCAGTCTTAATAATCAGCCCCAGCATTTT
CASSLNNQPQHF
>-|-|TRBJ1-1|TRBV28
TGTGCCAGCAGTTTGCCACATTCGGGCACTGAAGCTTTCTTT
CASSLPHSGTEAFF
>-|TRBD2|TRBJ2-3|TRBV9
TGTGCCAGCAGCGTAGATTGGACTAGCGGGAGGGCAGATACGCAGTATTTT
CASSVDWTSGRADTQYF
>-|-|TRBJ2-7|TRBV30
TGTGCCTGGATTATCGACCCTCTAGGCGAGCAGTACTTC
CAWIIDPLGEQYF
>-|-|TRBJ2-7|TRBV11-2
TGTGCCAGCAGCGCAGGACTGTCCTACGAGCAGTACTTC
CASSAGLSYEQYF
>once|-|TRBJ1-4|TRBV4-1
TGCGCCAGCAGCCAACGATCGGGGAAAAGCCAAGGAGGTGAAAAACTGTTTTTT
CASSQRSGKSQGGEKLFF
>-|TRBD1|TRBJ2-7|TRBV28
TGTGCCAGCAGTTCGGGACAGGGCCACGAGCAGTACTTC
CASSSGQGHEQYF
>-|-|TRBJ2-6|TRBV5-4
TGTGCCAGCAGCTTGGGGGGACCTGGGGCCAACGTCCTGACTTTC
CASSLGGPGANVLTF
>once|TRBD1|TRBJ1-2|TRBV3-1/TRBV3-2
TGTGCCAGCAGCGAGTGGACAGGAGGAGGTGGCTACACCTTC
CASSEWTGGGGYTF
>-|TRBD1|TRBJ2-7|TRBV29-1
TGCAGCGTTGGGCCAGGGGGTCCCTACGAGCAGTACTTC
CSVGPGGPYEQYF
>-|-|TRBJ1-1|TRBV19
TGTGCCAGTAGAACCGGACAGTCAGTACCCATGAACACTGAAGCTTTCTTT
CASRTGQSVPMNTEAFF
>-|-|TRBJ2-1|TRBV7-2
TGTGCCAGCAGCTTGATAGCGGACAATGAGCAGTTCTTC
CASSLIADNEQFF
>once|TRBD2|TRBJ2-1|TRBV9
TGTGCCAGCAGCCCGGGACTAGCGGTTTACAATGAGCAGTTCTTC
CASSPGLAVYNEQFF
>few|TRBD1|TRBJ2-5|TRBV6-6
TGTGCCACGGCGGCATGGGGCAGGGGGCCGGGAGAGACCCAGTACTTC
CATAAWGRGPGETQYF
>few|-|TRBJ1-5|TRBV3-1/TRBV3-2
TGTGCCAGCAGCCATTCCTTGGGGTTAGAGCAGCCCCAGCATTTT
CASSHSLGLEQPQHF
>-|TRBD2|TRBJ2-7|TRBV4-3
TGCGCCAGCAGCCAAGACCGAAGCGGGAGTCTGTACGAGCAGTACTTC
CASSQDRSGSLYEQYF
>-|-|TRBJ2-3|TRBV7-2
TGTGCCAGCAGCTTAGTTAAGTTGGGCAGCACAGATACGCAGTATTTT
CASSLVKLGSTDTQYF
>-|TRBD2|TRBJ2-1|TRBV10-2
TGCGCCAGCAGTGGGAGCGGGAGGGCCGTAAATGAGCAGTTCTTC
CASSGSGRAVNEQFF
>-|-|TRBJ2-2|TRBV27
TGTGCCAGCAGATCCGGGGCCGAGTCCGGGGAGCTGTTTTTT
CASRSGAESGELFF
>-|-|TRBJ1-1|TRBV21-1
TGTGCCAGCAGCAATTGTTGTGGTGCTTTCTTT
CASSNCCGAFF
>-|TRBD1|TRBJ2-1|TRBV28
TGTGCCAGCAGTTTACTCAGGACAGGGGGCTACAATGAGCAGTTCTTC
CASSLLRTGGYNEQFF
>-|TRBD1|TRBJ1-5|TRBV7-9
TGTGCCAGCAGCGCTGGACAGGGGCCAAATCAGCCCCAGCATTTT
CASSAGQGPNQPQHF
>-|TRBD2|TRBJ2-2|TRBV6-4
TGTGCCAGCAGCAGCCAGGGACTAGCGGGAGGAACCGGGGAGCTGTTTTTT
CASSSQGLAGGTGELFF
>-|TRBD2|TRBJ2-2|TRBV9
TGTGCCAGCAGCCCCCGACTAGCGGGAGCCACCGGGGAGCTGTTTTTT
CASSPRLAGATGELFF
>-|TRBD2|TRBJ2-2|TRBV5-1
TGCGCCAGCAGCTCGGGACTAGCGGGAGGGCAGACCGGGGAGCTGTTTTTT
CASSSGLAGGQTGELFF
>once|TRBD2|TRBJ2-7|TRBV18
TGTGCCAGCTCACCGGACGGACTAGCGGGAGTCGCTCAGTACTTC
CASSPDGLAGVAQYF
>few|-|TRBJ2-2|TRBV6-4
TGTGCCAGCAGTTTGGGAATGAACACCGGGGAGCTGTTTTTT
CASSLGMNTGELFF
>once|TRBD1|TRBJ1-2|TRBV5-1
TGCGCCAGCAGCTTGCTGGCAGGGGGAAGCAGCGGCTACACCTTC
CASSLLAGGSSGYTF
>-|-|TRBJ2-7|TRBV11-2
TGTGCCAGCAGCGAGGACGATTACGAGCAGTACTTC
CASSEDDYEQYF
>-|TRBD1|TRBJ1-6|TRBV11-2
TGTGCCAGCAGCTTAGAGGGGGACAGTAATTCACCCCTCCACTTT
CASSLEGDSNSPLHF
>-|TRBD1|TRBJ1-1|TRBV30
TGTGCCGGGAGGCCGGGACAGGGGACCACTGAAGCTTTCTTT
CAGRPGQGTTEAFF
>-|TRBD2|TRBJ2-1|TRBV5-4
TGTGCCAGCACCACGGACTTCGGCGGGAGGTTTGATGAGCAGTTCTTC
CASTTDFGGRFDEQFF
>-|-|TRBJ2-7|TRBV7-2
TGTGCCAGCAGTCTAGGGTGGGGTTCCTACGAGCAGTACTTC
CASSLGWGSYEQYF
>-|-|TRBJ2-7|TRBV7-8
TGTGCCAGCAGCCAGGTGGGAGGCGAGCAGTACTTC
CASSQVGGEQYF
>-|-|TRBJ1-5|TRBV6-2/TRBV6-3
TGTGCCAGCAGTTACTCGTGGAGACTAAATCAGCCCCAGCATTTT
CASSYSWRLNQPQHF
>-|TRBD1|TRBJ1-1|TRBV4-3
TGCGCCAGCAGCTCCCGACAGGGGGCGGGGAACACTGAAGCTTTCTTT
CASSSRQGAGNTEAFF
>-|-|TRBJ2-5|TRBV5-1
TGCGCCAGCAGCTTGGTGCTGGCCACGGAGACCCAGTACTTC
CASSLVLATETQYF